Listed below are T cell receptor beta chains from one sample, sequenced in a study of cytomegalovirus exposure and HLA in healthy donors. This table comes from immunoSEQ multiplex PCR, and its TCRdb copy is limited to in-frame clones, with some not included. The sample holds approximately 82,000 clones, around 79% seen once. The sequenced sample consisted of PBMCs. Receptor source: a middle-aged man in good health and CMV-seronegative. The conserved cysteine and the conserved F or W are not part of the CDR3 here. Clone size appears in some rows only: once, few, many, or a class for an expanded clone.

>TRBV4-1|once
ASSQAQGAPYEQY
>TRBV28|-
ASQLSYTQY
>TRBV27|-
ASSGVGGGGPYEQY
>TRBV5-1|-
ASSSRQGANEKLF
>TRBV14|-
ASSQDYGGWNEQF
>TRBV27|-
ASKPGQGRLDTEAF
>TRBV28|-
ASNSGYEQY
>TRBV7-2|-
ASSLDYGRAVEQF
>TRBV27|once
ASSPPGLAPNEQF
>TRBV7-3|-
ASSLQGWTTDTQY
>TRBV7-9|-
SSSPITGQSTYEQY
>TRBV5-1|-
ASSYGQDYEQY
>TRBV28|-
ASIWEFGNQPQH
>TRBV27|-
ASSFGSYNSPLH
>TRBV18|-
ASSPGTGQSGYT
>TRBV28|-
ASTSRGGTSYEQY
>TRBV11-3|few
ASSQRQGVRETQY
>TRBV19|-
ASSIGTGGPSYNEQF
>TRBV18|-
ASSLGQGSYNEQF
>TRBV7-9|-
ASSRDDFNTEAF
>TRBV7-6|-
ASSLGQGQPVPFYEQY
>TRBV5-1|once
ASATFPPSGANGLT
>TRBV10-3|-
AISELEGANQPQH
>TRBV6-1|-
ASVQREGNEQF
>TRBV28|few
ASRHPDRDNTEAF
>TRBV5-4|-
ASSPGLAGVREQY
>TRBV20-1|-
SARQNEKLF
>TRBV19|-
ASSFPAGAWDNEQF
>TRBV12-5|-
ASGLVQGGIMDTQY
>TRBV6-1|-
ASSANRGTGGSYEQY
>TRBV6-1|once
ASTLDFYGYT
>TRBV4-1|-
ASSQAYGVYNSPLH
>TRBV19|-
ASIGRGDTEAF
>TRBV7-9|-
ASSLAGSFYNEQF
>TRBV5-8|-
ASSLLSSYEQY
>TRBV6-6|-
ASSITAASGSREQF
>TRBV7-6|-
ASSLIRQGDTEAF
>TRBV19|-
ASSVGQGLPEAF
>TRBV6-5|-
ASRRSGGVGYEQY
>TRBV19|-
ASSMGRLASYNEQF
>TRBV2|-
ASSRQGSYEQY
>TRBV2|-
ASRRSESDNEQF
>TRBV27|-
ASSLSGSSYEQY
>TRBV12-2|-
ATSPGGSREQY
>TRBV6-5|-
ASSYEGTGTYEQY
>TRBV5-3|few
ARSPLGTRNYNEQF
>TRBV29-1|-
SVVLAGGLGYT
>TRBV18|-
ASSDSTGYYEQY
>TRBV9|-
ASSVSPIQDGELF
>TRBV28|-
ASSFAGSTLSLSHYT
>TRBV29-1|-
IGQNPSTDTQY
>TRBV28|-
ASSLSVGRSLTEAF
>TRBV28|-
ASIFGGGYGYT
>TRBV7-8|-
ASSAAQGTDEQY
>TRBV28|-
ASSLATGSTEAF
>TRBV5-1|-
ASSSQQGVDGYT
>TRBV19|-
ASSVGGTLYNEQF